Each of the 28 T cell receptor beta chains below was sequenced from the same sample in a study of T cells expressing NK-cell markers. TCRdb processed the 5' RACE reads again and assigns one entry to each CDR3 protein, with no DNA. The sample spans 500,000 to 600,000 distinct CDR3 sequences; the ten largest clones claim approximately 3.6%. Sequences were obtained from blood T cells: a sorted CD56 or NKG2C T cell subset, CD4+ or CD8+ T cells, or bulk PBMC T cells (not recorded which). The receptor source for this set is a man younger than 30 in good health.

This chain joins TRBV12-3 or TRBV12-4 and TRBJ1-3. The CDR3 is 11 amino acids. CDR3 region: CASSLENTIYF.

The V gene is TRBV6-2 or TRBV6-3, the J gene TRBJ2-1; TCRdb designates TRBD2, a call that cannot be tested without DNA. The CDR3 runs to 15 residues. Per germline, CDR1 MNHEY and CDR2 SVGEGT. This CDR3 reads CASSYFSAGGHEQFF.

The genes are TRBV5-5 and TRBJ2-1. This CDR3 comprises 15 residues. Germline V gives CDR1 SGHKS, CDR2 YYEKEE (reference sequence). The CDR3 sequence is CASSFEATNHNEQFF.

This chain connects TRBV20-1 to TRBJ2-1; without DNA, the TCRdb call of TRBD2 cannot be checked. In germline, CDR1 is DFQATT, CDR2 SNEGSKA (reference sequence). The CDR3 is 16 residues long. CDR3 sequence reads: CSARKFGLAGLNEQFF.

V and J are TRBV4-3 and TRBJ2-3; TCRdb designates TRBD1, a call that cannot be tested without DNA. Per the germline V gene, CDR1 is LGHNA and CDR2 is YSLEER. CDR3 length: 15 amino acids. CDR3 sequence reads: CASSQGESSTDTQYF.

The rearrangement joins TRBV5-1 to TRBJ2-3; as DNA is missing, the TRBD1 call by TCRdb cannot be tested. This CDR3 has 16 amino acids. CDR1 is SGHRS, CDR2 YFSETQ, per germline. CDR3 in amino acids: CASSLDQTESTDTQYF. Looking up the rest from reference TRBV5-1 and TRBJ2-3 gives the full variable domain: KAGVTQTPRYLIKTRGQQVTLSCSPISGHRSVSWYQQTPGQGLQFLFEYFSETQRNKGNFPGRFSGRQFSNSRSEMNVSTLELGDSALYLCASSLDQTESTDTQYFGPGTRLTVL.

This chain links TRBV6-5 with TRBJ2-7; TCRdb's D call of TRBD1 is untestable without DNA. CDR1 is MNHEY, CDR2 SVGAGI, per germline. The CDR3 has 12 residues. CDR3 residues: CASLGPLYEQYF.

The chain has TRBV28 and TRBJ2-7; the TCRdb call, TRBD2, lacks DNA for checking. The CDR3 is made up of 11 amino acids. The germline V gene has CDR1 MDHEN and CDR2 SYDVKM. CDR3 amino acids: CASRGLAEQYF.

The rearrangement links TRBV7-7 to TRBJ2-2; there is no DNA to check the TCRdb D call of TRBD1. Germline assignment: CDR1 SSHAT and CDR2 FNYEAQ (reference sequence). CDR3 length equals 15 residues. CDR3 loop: CASSPHGGGTGELFF.

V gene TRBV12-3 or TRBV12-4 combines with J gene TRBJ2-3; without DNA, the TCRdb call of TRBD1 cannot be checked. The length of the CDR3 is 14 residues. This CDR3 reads CASSRAASTDTQYF.

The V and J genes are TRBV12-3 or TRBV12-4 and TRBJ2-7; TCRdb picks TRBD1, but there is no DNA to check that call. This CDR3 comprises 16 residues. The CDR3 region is CASSFDWGRESYEQYF.

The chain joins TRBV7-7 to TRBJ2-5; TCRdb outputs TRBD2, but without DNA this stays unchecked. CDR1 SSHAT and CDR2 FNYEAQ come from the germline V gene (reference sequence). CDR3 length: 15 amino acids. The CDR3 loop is CASSLLRGATETQYF.

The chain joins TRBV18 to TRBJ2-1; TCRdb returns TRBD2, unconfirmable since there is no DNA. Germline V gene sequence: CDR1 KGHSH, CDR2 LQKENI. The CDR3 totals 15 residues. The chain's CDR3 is CASSPPAGIYNEQFF.

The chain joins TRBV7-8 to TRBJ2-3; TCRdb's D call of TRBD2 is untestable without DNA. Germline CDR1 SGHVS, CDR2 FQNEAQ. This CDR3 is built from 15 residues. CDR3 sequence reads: CASRSSESSTDTQYF. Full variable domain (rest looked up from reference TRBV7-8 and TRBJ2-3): GAGVSQSPRYKVAKRGQDVALRCDPISGHVSLFWYQQALGQGPEFLTYFQNEAQLDKSGLPSDRFFAERPEGSVSTLKIQRTQQEDSAVYLCASRSSESSTDTQYFGPGTRLTVL.

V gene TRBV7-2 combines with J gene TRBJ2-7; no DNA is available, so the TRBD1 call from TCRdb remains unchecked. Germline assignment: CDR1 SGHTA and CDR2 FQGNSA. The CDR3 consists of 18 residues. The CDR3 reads CASSQSASDSVWAYEQYF.

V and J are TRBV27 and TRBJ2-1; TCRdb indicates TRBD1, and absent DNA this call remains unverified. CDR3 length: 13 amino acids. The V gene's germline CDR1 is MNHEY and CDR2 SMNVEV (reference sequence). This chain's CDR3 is CASSLGTHLEQFF.

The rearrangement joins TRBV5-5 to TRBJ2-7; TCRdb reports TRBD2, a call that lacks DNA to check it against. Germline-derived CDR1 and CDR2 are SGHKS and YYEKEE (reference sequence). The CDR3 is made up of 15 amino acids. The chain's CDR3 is CASSYIAGGSYEQYF.

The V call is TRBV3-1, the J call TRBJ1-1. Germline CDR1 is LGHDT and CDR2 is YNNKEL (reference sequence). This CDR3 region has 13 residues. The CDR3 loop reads CASNSPGTRVAFF.

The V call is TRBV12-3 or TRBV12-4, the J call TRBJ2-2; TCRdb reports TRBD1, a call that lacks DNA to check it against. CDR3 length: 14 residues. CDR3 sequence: CASSFSTGTGELFF.

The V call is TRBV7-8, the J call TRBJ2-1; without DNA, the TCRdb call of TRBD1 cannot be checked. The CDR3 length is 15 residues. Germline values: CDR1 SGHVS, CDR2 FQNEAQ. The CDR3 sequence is CASSSGTGRFNEQFF.

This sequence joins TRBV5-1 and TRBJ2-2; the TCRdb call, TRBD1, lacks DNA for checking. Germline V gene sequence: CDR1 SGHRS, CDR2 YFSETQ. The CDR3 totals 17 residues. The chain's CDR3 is CASSLAPGDSNTGELFF.

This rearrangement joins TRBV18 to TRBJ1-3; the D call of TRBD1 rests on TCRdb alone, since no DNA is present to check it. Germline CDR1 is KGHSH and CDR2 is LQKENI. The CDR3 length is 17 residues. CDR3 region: CASSPLPGEYSGNTIYF. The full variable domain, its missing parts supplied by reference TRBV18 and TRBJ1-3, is NAGVMQNPRHLVRRRGQEARLRCSPMKGHSHVYWYRQLPEEGLKFMVYLQKENIIDESGMPKERFSAEFPKEGPSILRIQQVVRGDSAAYFCASSPLPGEYSGNTIYFGEGSWLTVV.

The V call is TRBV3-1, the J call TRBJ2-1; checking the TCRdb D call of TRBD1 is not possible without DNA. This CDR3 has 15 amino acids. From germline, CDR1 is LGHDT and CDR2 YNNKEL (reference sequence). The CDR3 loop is CASSPRGGRHNEQFF.

CDR3 protein: CASSPDGDQPQHF. The rearrangement joins TRBV11-1 to TRBJ1-5. This CDR3 comprises 13 residues. From germline, CDR1 is SGHAT and CDR2 FQDESV (reference sequence).

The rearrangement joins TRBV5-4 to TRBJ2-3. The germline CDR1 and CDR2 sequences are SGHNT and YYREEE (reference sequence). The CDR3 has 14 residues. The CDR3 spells CASSLTQGKDTQYF.

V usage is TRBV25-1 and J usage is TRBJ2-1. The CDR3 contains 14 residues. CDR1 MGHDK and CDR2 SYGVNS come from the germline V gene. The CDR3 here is CASSELLAHNEQFF. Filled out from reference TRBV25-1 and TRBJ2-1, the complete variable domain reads EADIYQTPRYLVIGTGKKITLECSQTMGHDKMYWYQQDPGMELHLIHYSYGVNSTEKGDLSSESTVSRIRTEHFPLTLESARPSHTSQYLCASSELLAHNEQFFGPGTRLTVL.

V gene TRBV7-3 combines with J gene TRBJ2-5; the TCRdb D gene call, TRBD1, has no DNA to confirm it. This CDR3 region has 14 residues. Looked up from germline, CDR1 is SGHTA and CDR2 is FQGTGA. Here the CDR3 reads CASSSGTGIETQYF.

This chain's CDR3 is CASSQDPSPWLPQYF. The rearrangement joins TRBV4-1 to TRBJ2-5; TCRdb reports TRBD1, a call that lacks DNA to check it against. This CDR3 has 15 residues. The germline V gene has CDR1 MGHRA and CDR2 YSYEKL.